The 32 T cell receptor beta chains in this list originate from one sample, sequenced in a study of long-term antiretroviral therapy in people with HIV. A v3.0 immunoSEQ assay was performed at survey level. Clones were sequenced by immunoSEQ multiplex PCR, and TCRdb holds only the in-frame ones, with some missing. The table lists fewer than 20,000 clones, roughly nine tenths of them singletons. Sequenced here: unsorted PBMCs, sampled 4.2 years after starting antiretroviral therapy. Receptors originate from a man in his fifties or sixties with HIV.

This sequence joins TRBV4-2 and TRBJ2-7; D may be TRBD1 or TRBD2 (5 bases each). CDR1 and CDR2 (germline): LGHNA, YNFKEQ. The CDR3 has 17 amino acids. V lost 4 bases and J lost 4, with 23 bases in between. This chain's CDR3 is CASSLLSSRGSSYEQYF. The CDR3 DNA sequence: TGTGCCAGCAGCCTACTCTCCTCCCGGGGCTCCTCGTACGAGCAGTACTTC.

The chain employs TRBV5-4 and TRBJ1-2; D is perhaps TRBD1 (6 bases). CDR1 is SGHNT, CDR2 YYREEE, per germline (reference sequence). The V end was cut by 6 bases, the J end by 5 bases, with 17 bases between. The CDR3 totals 14 residues. This CDR3 is CASTLRGRGYGYTF. The CDR3, as DNA: TGTGCCAGCACTTTGCGGGGCAGGGGTTATGGCTACACCTTC.

The J gene is TRBJ1-1, the V gene TRBV7-2, with D uncertain. Germline CDR1 is SGHTA and CDR2 is FQGNSA. The CDR3 has 15 residues. Deletions cut 1 base from V and 5 bases from J, with 14 bases between. For the CDR3, the DNA is TGTGCCAGCAGCTTAGAGAGGCTACGGTGGACTGAAGCTTTCTTT. This sequence encodes CASSLERLRWTEAFF.

This clone has a handful of counts. The V and J genes are TRBV7-9 and TRBJ1-6; a possible D gene is TRBD1 (6 bases). With 5 bases removed from V and 9 bases from J, the gap between germline ends came to 11 bases. The CDR3 consists of 13 residues. From germline, CDR1 is SEHNR and CDR2 FQNEAQ (reference sequence). The CDR3 region is CASSPGQFSPLHF. CDR3 DNA sequence: TGTGCCAGCAGCCCCGGACAGTTTTCACCCCTCCACTTT.

The V gene is TRBV27, the J gene TRBJ1-1; perhaps TRBD1 as D (6 bases). Per germline, CDR1 MNHEY and CDR2 SMNVEV (reference sequence). V was clipped by 6 bases and J by 1 base, with 12 bases between them. The CDR3 length is 14 residues. CDR3 nucleotides: TGTGCCAGCAGGGGCCGGGACAAGAACACTGAAGCTTTCTTT. Amino acid sequence: CASRGRDKNTEAFF.

The chain employs TRBV2 and TRBJ1-4, with D possibly TRBD1 on 6 matching bases. This CDR3 spans 15 amino acids. V shed 2 bases and J shed 8 bases, with 15 bases lying between them. CDR1 is SNHLY, CDR2 FYNNEI, per germline. The CDR3 nucleotides read TGTGCCAGCAGTGAATGGCCCAGGGGTAGCGAAAAACTGTTTTTT. Translation: CASSEWPRGSEKLFF. Filled out from reference TRBV2 and TRBJ1-4, the complete variable domain reads EPEVTQTPSHQVTQMGQEVILRCVPISNHLYFYWYRQILGQKVEFLVSFYNNEISEKSEIFDDQFSVERPDGSNFTLKIRSTKLEDSAMYFCASSEWPRGSEKLFFGSGTQLSVL.

V is TRBV6-5 and J is TRBJ1-6; tentative D call: TRBD1 (6 bases). V lost 0 bases, J lost 9 bases, and 12 bases lay in between. Per germline, CDR1 MNHEY and CDR2 SVGAGI. The CDR3 has 15 amino acids. The CDR3 region is CASSYSGRGGSPLHF. CDR3 DNA: TGTGCCAGCAGTTACTCTGGCAGGGGTGGTTCACCCCTCCACTTT.

This clone was seen a few times. No DNA is shown, since the ends of the CDR3 on it are uncertain; the CDR3 is the one TCRdb lists. V is TRBV2 and J is TRBJ1-6; TRBD1, the D gene given by the table, was not confirmed from the DNA. Germline V gene lookup returns CDR1 SNHLY and CDR2 FYNNEI. The CDR3 is 16 amino acids long, termini counted. CDR3 region: CASILDRSTGYSPLHF.

V is TRBV18 and J is TRBJ2-4; D not certain. Germline CDR1 is KGHSH and CDR2 is LQKENI. The CDR3 consists of 17 residues. The V gene lost 4 bases and the J gene lost 2 bases, with 18 bases spanning the gap. The CDR3 spells CASSHFSDRLSKNIQYF. The CDR3 coding sequence is TGTGCCAGCTCACATTTTTCCGATCGCCTTTCCAAAAACATTCAGTACTTC.

The CDR3 coding sequence is TGTGCCAGTAGTATTCAGCTCGAAGACATTCAGTACTTC. Translating it yields CASSIQLEDIQYF. The chain carries TRBV19 and TRBJ2-4; the D is unclear. V gave up 3 bases and J gave up 8 bases, with 11 bases separating them. The V gene's germline CDR1 is LNHDA and CDR2 SQIVND (reference sequence). The CDR3 runs 13 residues.

V and J are TRBV14 and TRBJ2-7; possibly TRBD2 for D (6 bases). The CDR3 loop spans 12 amino acids. The germline V gene has CDR1 SGHDN and CDR2 FVKESK. The V and J ends lost 1 base and 6 bases respectively, with 7 bases between them. The CDR3 spells CASSQGGLEQYF. In DNA, the CDR3 is TGTGCCAGCAGCCAAGGGGGACTCGAGCAGTACTTC.

The genes are TRBV7-7 and TRBJ2-1; no clear D. The CDR3 covers 16 residues. Germline values: CDR1 SSHAT, CDR2 FNYEAQ (reference sequence). Trimming cost V 4 bases and J 2 bases, with 15 bases left between them. CDR3 in amino acids: CASSSAVGSAYNEQFF. The DNA for the CDR3 is TGTGCCAGCAGCTCTGCGGTGGGGTCGGCCTACAATGAGCAGTTCTTC.

This clone is a singleton in its sample. J is TRBJ1-2 and V is TRBV21-1. TRBV21-1 is an annotated pseudogene. The CDR3 is 18 amino acids. The CDR3 is CASSKGRGRVVTNYGYTF. DNA of the CDR3: TGTGCCAGCAGCAAAGGACGGGGCAGGGTAGTGACGAACTATGGCTACACCTTC.

This chain connects TRBV6-1 to TRBJ2-7; 7 nucleotides align to TRBD1. The CDR3 extends over 19 amino acids. The V gene end was trimmed by 3 bases and the J gene end by 3 bases; junction bases not matched to a gene: 20. Looked up from germline, CDR1 is MNHNS and CDR2 is SASEGT. CDR3 DNA sequence: TGTGCCAGCAGTGATTCCGGGACAGCCACGGGAAGGCCATTCTACGAGCAGTACTTC. Its translation is CASSDSGTATGRPFYEQYF.

This clone appeared once. CDR3 loop: CSALRTGGGEKLFF. The CDR3 DNA follows: TGCAGCGCCCTTAGGACAGGGGGTGGGGAAAAACTGTTTTTT. This chain uses TRBV29-1 with TRBJ1-4, with TRBD1 identical over 10 bases. V trimming: 7 bases; J trimming: 8 bases; junction bases outside the gene matches: 10. The CDR3 consists of 14 residues. Germline lookup yields CDR1 SQVTM and CDR2 ANQGSEA.

This clone showed up just once. The chain is built from TRBV11-2 and TRBJ2-7, with D possibly TRBD1 on 5 matching bases. Trimming stripped 2 bases from V and 1 base from J, with 6 bases between. CDR1 SGHAT and CDR2 FQNNGV come from the germline V gene. The CDR3 length is 13 residues. Here the CDR3 reads CASSLRQSYEQYF. CDR3 coding DNA: TGTGCCAGCAGCTTACGACAGTCCTACGAGCAGTACTTC.

This clone was seen more than once but under ten times. The gene calls are TRBV5-6 and TRBJ1-2, with TRBD1 as a possible D gene (6 bases). The germline V gene encodes CDR1 SGHDT and CDR2 YYEEEE. CDR3 size: 14 residues. V was shortened by 4 bases and J by 8 bases, with 18 bases between the two germline ends. The CDR3 loop reads CASSVGGGWSGYTF. The CDR3 bases are TGTGCCAGCAGCGTTGGTGGGGGCTGGAGCGGCTACACCTTC.

The J gene is TRBJ2-7, the V gene TRBV21-1; the table's D call, TRBD2, has no DNA check behind it. TRBV21-1 is assigned pseudogene status. The CDR3 loop spans 13 amino acids. CDR3 loop: CASSKIFTYEQYF. The CDR3 DNA follows: TGTGCCAGCAGCAAAATTTTTACCTACGAGCAGTACTTC.

The chain links TRBV5-4 to TRBJ2-2; D gene uncertain. The length of the CDR3 is 14 residues. Germline V gives CDR1 SGHNT, CDR2 YYREEE (reference sequence). The V end was cut by 2 bases, the J end by 1 base, with 6 bases between. The chain's CDR3 is CASSFPGNTGELFF. DNA of the CDR3: TGTGCCAGCAGCTTTCCGGGGAACACCGGGGAGCTGTTTTTT. Drawing the rest from reference TRBV5-4 and TRBJ2-2, the complete variable domain is ETGVTQSPTHLIKTRGQQVTLRCSSQSGHNTVSWYQQALGQGPQFIFQYYREEENGRGNFPPRFSGLQFPNYSSELNVNALELDDSALYLCASSFPGNTGELFFGEGSRLTVL.

The V call is TRBV2, the J call TRBJ1-6; no definite D call. V was pared by 8 bases and J by 3 bases, with 14 bases between. Germline V CDR1 and CDR2: SNHLY, FYNNEI. The CDR3 runs 15 residues. Written as DNA, the CDR3 is TGTGCCAGCGTGCCCAGTGGTGTCTATAATTCACCCCTCCACTTT. The encoded protein is CASVPSGVYNSPLHF. Based on the CDR3 plus reference TRBV2 and TRBJ1-6, the full variable domain is EPEVTQTPSHQVTQMGQEVILRCVPISNHLYFYWYRQILGQKVEFLVSFYNNEISEKSEIFDDQFSVERPDGSNFTLKIRSTKLEDSAMYFCASVPSGVYNSPLHFGNGTRLTVT.

The chain joins TRBV5-6 to TRBJ2-3; TRBD2 aligns across 11 bases. This CDR3 contains 19 residues. Per the germline V gene, CDR1 is SGHDT and CDR2 is YYEEEE. V lost 2 bases to trimming and J lost 8 bases; unmatched junction nucleotides: 19. CDR3 region: CASSFRSGGLAGGRGTQYF. The CDR3 DNA reads as TGTGCCAGCAGCTTTCGGAGCGGGGGTCTAGCGGGGGGACGAGGTACGCAGTATTTT.

The chain recombines TRBV25-1 with TRBJ2-1; D gene unclear. Between the trimmed V and J ends, which lost 2 bases and 8 bases, there was a span of 4 bases. The CDR3 totals 11 residues. From germline, CDR1 is MGHDK and CDR2 SYGVNS. The CDR3 region has the DNA TGTGCCAGCAGTGAAGTCTATGAGCAGTTCTTC. Residues: CASSEVYEQFF.

In its sample, this clone was seen a few times. One junction end disagrees with the germline gene, perhaps due to a read error. This chain links TRBV6-1 with TRBJ2-7; TRBD1 matches at 7 bases. This CDR3 is built from 15 residues. CDR1 and CDR2 from the germline V gene are MNHNS and SASEGT. CDR3 sequence (DNA): TGTGCCAGCAGCGAAGGACAGGTCAGCTCCTACGAGCAGTACTTC. Its translation: CASSEGQVSSYEQYF.

The chain couples TRBV9 to TRBJ2-7, with TRBD2 matching 12 bases. This CDR3 is built from 16 residues. After removal of 3 bases from V and 3 bases from J, the junction contained 7 bases not matched to a gene. The germline V gene has CDR1 SGDLS and CDR2 YYNGEE. As DNA, the CDR3 is TGTGCCAGCAGCGCCGACCCACTAGCGGGGGGCTACGAGCAGTACTTC. Residues: CASSADPLAGGYEQYF. The variable domain in full, completed from reference TRBV9 and TRBJ2-7, reads DSGVTQTPKHLITATGQRVTLRCSPRSGDLSVYWYQQSLDQGLQFLIQYYNGEERAKGNILERFSAQQFPDLHSELNLSSLELGDSALYFCASSADPLAGGYEQYFGPGTRLTVT.

The chain is built from TRBV5-4 and TRBJ2-6, with 7 bases that match TRBD2. The CDR3 covers 16 residues. Germline lookup yields CDR1 SGHNT and CDR2 YYREEE (reference sequence). The junction had 4 bases not matched to a gene; V was cut back by 0 bases and J by 4 bases. The CDR3 region has the DNA TGTGCCAGCAGCTTGGGGGCGGGGGTAGGGGCCAACGTCCTGACTTTC. It yields the protein CASSLGAGVGANVLTF. The entire variable domain, with the rest obtained from reference TRBV5-4 and TRBJ2-6, is as follows: ETGVTQSPTHLIKTRGQQVTLRCSSQSGHNTVSWYQQALGQGPQFIFQYYREEENGRGNFPPRFSGLQFPNYSSELNVNALELDDSALYLCASSLGAGVGANVLTFGAGSRLTVL.

The chain has TRBV7-2 and TRBJ2-2; 15 nucleotides align to TRBD2. The CDR3 covers 19 residues. The germline gives CDR1 SGHTA, CDR2 FQGNSA. The V segment lost 4 bases and the J segment 7 bases; nucleotides outside the gene matches: 13. This CDR3 reads CASSYRPGLAGGLVGELFF. For the CDR3, the DNA is TGTGCCAGCAGCTACCGTCCGGGACTAGCGGGGGGTCTGGTCGGGGAGCTGTTTTTT.

The V and J genes are TRBV27 and TRBJ2-7; 8 nucleotides agree with TRBD1. Germline V CDR1 and CDR2: MNHEY, SMNVEV (reference sequence). After removal of 6 bases from V and 0 bases from J, the junction contained 7 bases not matched to a gene. This CDR3 comprises 15 residues. The CDR3 bases are TGTGCCAGCAGGGCTGGGACAGGTAGCTCCTACGAGCAGTACTTC. Its protein is CASRAGTGSSYEQYF.

The CDR3 bases are TGTGCCAGCGGTCAGCCCCAGCATTTT. The encoded protein is CASGQPQHF. The V call is TRBV27, the J call TRBJ1-5; D gene uncertain. The CDR3 is made up of 9 amino acids. The germline CDR1 and CDR2 sequences are MNHEY and SMNVEV (reference sequence). V was shortened by 8 bases and J by 6 bases, with 2 bases between the two germline ends.

The V and J genes are TRBV30 and TRBJ1-4, with a weak D call TRBD1 (6 bases). In germline, CDR1 is GTSNPN, CDR2 SVGIG (reference sequence). The CDR3 has 13 amino acids. The germline V and J ends were trimmed by 4 bases and 8 bases, with 14 bases remaining between them. Here the CDR3 reads CAWKGHRGEKLFF. The CDR3 coding sequence is TGTGCCTGGAAGGGACACCGGGGAGAAAAACTGTTTTTT. The whole variable domain, remainder taken from reference TRBV30 and TRBJ1-4, is SQTIHQWPATLVQPVGSPLSLECTVEGTSNPNLYWYRQAAGRGLQLLFYSVGIGQISSEVPQNLSASRPQDRQFILSSKKLLLSDSGFYLCAWKGHRGEKLFFGSGTQLSVL.

This chain links TRBV4-1 with TRBJ2-3; a weak D match, TRBD2 (5 bases). CDR1 and CDR2 (germline): MGHRA, YSYEKL. The V gene lost 0 bases and the J gene lost 2 bases, with 18 bases spanning the gap. The CDR3 is 18 residues long. The DNA for the CDR3 is TGCGCCAGCAGCCAAGATCAGGCGACTACACCTTACACAGATACGCAGTATTTT. Residues: CASSQDQATTPYTDTQYF.

The chain joins TRBV11-2 to TRBJ1-4; the D is unclear. The CDR3 contains 13 residues. V lost 3 bases and J lost 7, with 9 bases in between. The germline gives CDR1 SGHAT, CDR2 FQNNGV. CDR3 sequence (DNA): TGTGCCAGCAGCTTGTTTAAGAGTGAAAAACTGTTTTTT. It specifies CASSLFKSEKLFF.

Details on this clone: The junction differs from germline at one of its ends, possibly a read error. The chain is built from TRBV13 and TRBJ2-2, with D possibly matching TRBD1 (5 bases). The CDR3 sequence is 13 residues long. The germline V gene encodes CDR1 PRHDT and CDR2 FYEKMQ (reference sequence). The CDR3 DNA reads TGTGCCAGCAGCCTAGGGGACACCGGGGAGCTGTTTTTT. Residues: CASSLGDTGELFF.